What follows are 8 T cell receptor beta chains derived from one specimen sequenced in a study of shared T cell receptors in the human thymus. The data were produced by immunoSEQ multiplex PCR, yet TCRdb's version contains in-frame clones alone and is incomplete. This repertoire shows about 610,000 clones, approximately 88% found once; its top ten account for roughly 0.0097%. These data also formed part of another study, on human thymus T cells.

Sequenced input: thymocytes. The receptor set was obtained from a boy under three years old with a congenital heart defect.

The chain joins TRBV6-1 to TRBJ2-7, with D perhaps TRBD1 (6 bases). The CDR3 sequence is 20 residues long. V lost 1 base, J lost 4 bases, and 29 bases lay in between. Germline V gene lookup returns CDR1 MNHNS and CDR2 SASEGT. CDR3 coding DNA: TGTGCCAGCAGTGAAGGTGGGATTGACCGGGACACCCCTAGGAGTTACGAGCAGTACTTC. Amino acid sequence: CASSEGGIDRDTPRSYEQYF.

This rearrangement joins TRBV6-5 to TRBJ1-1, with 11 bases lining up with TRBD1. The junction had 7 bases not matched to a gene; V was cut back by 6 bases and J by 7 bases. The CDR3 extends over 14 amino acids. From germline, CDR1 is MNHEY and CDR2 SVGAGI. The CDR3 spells CASRYPGTGGEAFF. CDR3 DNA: TGTGCCAGCAGGTACCCTGGGACAGGGGGTGAAGCTTTCTTT.

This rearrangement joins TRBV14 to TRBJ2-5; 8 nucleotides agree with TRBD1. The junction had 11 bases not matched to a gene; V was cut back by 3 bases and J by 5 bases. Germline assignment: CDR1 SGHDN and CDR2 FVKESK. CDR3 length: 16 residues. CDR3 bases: TGTGCCAGCAGCCAGGGCAGGGGGCGCCCCGGGGAGACCCAGTACTTC. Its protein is CASSQGRGRPGETQYF.

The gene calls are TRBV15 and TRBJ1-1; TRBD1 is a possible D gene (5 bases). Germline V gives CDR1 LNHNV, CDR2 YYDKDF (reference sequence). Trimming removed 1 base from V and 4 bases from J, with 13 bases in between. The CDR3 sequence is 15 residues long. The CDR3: CATSRVGAAGTEAFF. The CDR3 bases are TGTGCCACCAGCAGAGTTGGGGCAGCGGGCACTGAAGCTTTCTTT. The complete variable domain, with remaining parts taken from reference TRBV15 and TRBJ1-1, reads DAMVIQNPRYQVTQFGKPVTLSCSQTLNHNVMYWYQQKSSQAPKLLFHYYDKDFNNEADTPDNFQSRRPNTSFCFLDIRSPGLGDTAMYLCATSRVGAAGTEAFFGQGTRLTVV.

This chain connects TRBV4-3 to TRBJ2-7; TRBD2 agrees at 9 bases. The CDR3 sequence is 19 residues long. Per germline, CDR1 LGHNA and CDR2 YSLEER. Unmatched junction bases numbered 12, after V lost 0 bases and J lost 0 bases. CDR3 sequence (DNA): TGCGCCAGCAGCCAAGAAGTTAAGGGAGTAGCGGGGGACTCCTACGAGCAGTACTTC. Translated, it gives CASSQEVKGVAGDSYEQYF.

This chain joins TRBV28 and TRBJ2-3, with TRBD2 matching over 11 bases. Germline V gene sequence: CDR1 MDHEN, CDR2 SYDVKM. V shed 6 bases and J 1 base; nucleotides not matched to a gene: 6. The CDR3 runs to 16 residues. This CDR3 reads CASSATSGEGTDTQYF. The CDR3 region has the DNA TGTGCCAGCAGCGCGACTAGCGGGGAGGGCACAGATACGCAGTATTTT.

The CDR3 is CASSYEGGTRYEQYF. As DNA, the CDR3 is TGCGCCAGCAGCTATGAGGGGGGGACTCGCTACGAGCAGTACTTC. The chain links TRBV5-1 to TRBJ2-7, with D possibly matching TRBD2 (7 bases). Germline V CDR1 and CDR2: SGHRS, YFSETQ. The CDR3 loop spans 15 amino acids. V lost 3 bases, J lost 3 bases, and 16 bases lay in between. Using reference TRBV5-1 and TRBJ2-7 for the parts outside the CDR3, the full variable domain is KAGVTQTPRYLIKTRGQQVTLSCSPISGHRSVSWYQQTPGQGLQFLFEYFSETQRNKGNFPGRFSGRQFSNSRSEMNVSTLELGDSALYLCASSYEGGTRYEQYFGPGTRLTVT.

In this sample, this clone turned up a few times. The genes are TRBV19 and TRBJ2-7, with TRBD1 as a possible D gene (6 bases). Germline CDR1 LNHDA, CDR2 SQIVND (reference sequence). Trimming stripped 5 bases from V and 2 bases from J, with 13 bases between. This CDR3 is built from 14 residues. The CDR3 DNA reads TGTGCCAGTAGTGGAGGACAGTACCCCTACGAGCAGTACTTC. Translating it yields CASSGGQYPYEQYF. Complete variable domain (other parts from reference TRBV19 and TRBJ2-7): DGGITQSPKYLFRKEGQNVTLSCEQNLNHDAMYWYRQDPGQGLRLIYYSQIVNDFQKGDIAEGYSVSREKKESFPLTVTSAQKNPTAFYLCASSGGQYPYEQYFGPGTRLTVT.